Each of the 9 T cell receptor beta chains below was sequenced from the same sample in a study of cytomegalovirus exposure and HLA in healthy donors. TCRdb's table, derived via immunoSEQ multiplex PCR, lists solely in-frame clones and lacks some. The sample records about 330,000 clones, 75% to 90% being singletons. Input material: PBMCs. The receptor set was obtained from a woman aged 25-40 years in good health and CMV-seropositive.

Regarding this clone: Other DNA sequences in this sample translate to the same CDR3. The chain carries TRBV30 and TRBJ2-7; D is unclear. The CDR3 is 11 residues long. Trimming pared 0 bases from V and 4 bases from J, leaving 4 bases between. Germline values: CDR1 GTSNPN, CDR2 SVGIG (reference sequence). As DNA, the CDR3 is TGTGCCTGGAGTGTACAGTACGAGCAGTACTTC. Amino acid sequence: CAWSVQYEQYF.

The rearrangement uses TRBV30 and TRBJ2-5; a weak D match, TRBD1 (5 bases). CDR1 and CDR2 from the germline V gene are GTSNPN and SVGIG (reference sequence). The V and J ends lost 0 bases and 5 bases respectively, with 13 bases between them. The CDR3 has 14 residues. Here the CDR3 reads CAWSVMARAETQYF. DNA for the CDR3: TGTGCCTGGAGTGTAATGGCCAGGGCGGAGACCCAGTACTTC.

CDR3: CASSPGTAYNEQFF. The CDR3 nucleotides read TGTGCCAGCAGCCCCGGGACAGCATACAATGAGCAGTTCTTC. This sequence joins TRBV11-3 and TRBJ2-1, with 7 positions matching TRBD1. Trimming removed 5 bases from V and 4 bases from J; junction bases left unmatched: 5. CDR3 size: 14 residues. Looked up from germline, CDR1 is SGHNT and CDR2 is YENEEA.

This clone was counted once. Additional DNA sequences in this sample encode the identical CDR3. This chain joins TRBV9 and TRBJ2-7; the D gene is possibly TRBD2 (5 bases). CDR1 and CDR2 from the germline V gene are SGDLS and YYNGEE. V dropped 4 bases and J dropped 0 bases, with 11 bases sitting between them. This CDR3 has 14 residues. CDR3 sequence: CASSPLGSSYEQYF. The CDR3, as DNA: TGTGCCAGCAGCCCCCTTGGGAGCTCCTACGAGCAGTACTTC.

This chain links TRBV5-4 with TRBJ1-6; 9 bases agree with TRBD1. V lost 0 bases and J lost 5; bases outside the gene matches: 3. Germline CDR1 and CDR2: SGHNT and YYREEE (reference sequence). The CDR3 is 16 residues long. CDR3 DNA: TGTGCCAGCAGCTTGGTTTGGGACAGGGATAATTCACCCCTCCACTTT. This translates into CASSLVWDRDNSPLHF. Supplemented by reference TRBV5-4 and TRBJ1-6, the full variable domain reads ETGVTQSPTHLIKTRGQQVTLRCSSQSGHNTVSWYQQALGQGPQFIFQYYREEENGRGNFPPRFSGLQFPNYSSELNVNALELDDSALYLCASSLVWDRDNSPLHFGNGTRLTVT.

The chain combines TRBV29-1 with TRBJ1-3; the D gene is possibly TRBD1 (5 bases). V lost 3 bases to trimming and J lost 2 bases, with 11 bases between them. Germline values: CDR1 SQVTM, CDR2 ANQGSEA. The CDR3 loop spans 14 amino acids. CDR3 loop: CSVDSGTPGNTIYF. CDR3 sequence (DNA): TGCAGCGTTGACTCGGGGACCCCTGGAAACACCATATATTTT.

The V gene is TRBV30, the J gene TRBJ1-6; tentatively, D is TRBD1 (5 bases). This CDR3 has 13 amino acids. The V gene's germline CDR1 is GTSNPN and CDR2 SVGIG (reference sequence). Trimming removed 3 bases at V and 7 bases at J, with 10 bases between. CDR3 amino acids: CAWREGTNSPLHF. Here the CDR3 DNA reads TGTGCCTGGAGAGAGGGGACCAATTCACCCCTCCACTTT.

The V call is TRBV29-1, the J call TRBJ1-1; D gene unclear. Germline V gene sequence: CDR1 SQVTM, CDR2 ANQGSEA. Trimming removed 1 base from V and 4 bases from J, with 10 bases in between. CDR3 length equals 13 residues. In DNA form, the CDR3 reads TGCAGCGTTGAAGGTCACGGAGGCACTGAAGCTTTCTTT. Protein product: CSVEGHGGTEAFF.

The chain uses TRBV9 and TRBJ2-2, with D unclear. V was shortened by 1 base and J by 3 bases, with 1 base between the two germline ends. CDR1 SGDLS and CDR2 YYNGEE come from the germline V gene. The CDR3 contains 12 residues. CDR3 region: CASSVYTGELFF. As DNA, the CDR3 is TGTGCCAGCAGCGTATACACCGGGGAGCTGTTTTTT.